A single sample is the source of the 32 T cell receptor beta chains below, sequenced in a study of blood T cell repertoires in COVID-19. Some clones are missing from TCRdb's copy, which holds only in-frame ones; the method was immunoSEQ multiplex PCR. The data hold around 250,000 clones, with about 85% observed a single time. Sequenced material: peripheral blood. These TCRs come from a man in his thirties or forties who had recovered from COVID-19.

V gene TRBV29-1 combines with J gene TRBJ1-3; TRBD1 aligns across 7 bases. V shed 4 bases, J shed 2 bases, and the junction held 2 bases outside the gene matches. This CDR3 contains 13 residues. CDR1 SQVTM and CDR2 ANQGSEA come from the germline V gene. CDR3 bases: TGCAGCGTTGGGGACAGCCCTGGAAACACCATATATTTT. Amino acids: CSVGDSPGNTIYF.

The chain employs TRBV11-2 and TRBJ1-4; D gene ambiguous. The CDR3 has 14 residues. Trimming removed 3 bases at V and 5 bases at J, with 10 bases between. Germline values: CDR1 SGHAT, CDR2 FQNNGV. The CDR3 loop reads CASSFEIANEKLFF. The CDR3, as DNA: TGTGCCAGCAGCTTTGAGATAGCGAATGAAAAACTGTTTTTT.

The rearrangement joins TRBV2 to TRBJ1-6; perhaps TRBD1 as D (6 bases). CDR1 and CDR2 (germline): SNHLY, FYNNEI. The CDR3 runs 17 residues. The germline V and J ends were trimmed by 10 bases and 0 bases, with 19 bases remaining between them. The CDR3 nucleotides read TGTGCCACCCTTTTGGCGGACAGCAGCTCCTATAATTCACCCCTCCACTTT. Translating gives CATLLADSSSYNSPLHF.

The CDR3 sequence is CASRSGLNEKLFF. CDR3 nucleotides: TGTGCCAGCCGGTCAGGGCTTAATGAAAAACTGTTTTTT. The chain is built from TRBV6-5 and TRBJ1-4; tentatively, D is TRBD1 (5 bases). Germline V gene data show CDR1 as MNHEY and CDR2 as SVGAGI. With 8 bases removed from V and 4 bases from J, the gap between germline ends came to 11 bases. The CDR3 covers 13 residues.

The chain has TRBV2 and TRBJ1-2; D is ambiguous. The ends were cut back, 6 bases at V and 6 bases at J, with 14 bases in the middle. This CDR3 spans 13 amino acids. Germline CDR1 is SNHLY and CDR2 is FYNNEI. The CDR3 loop is CASSSRRSDGYTF. The CDR3 nucleotides read TGTGCCAGCAGCTCTAGGAGGTCGGATGGCTACACCTTC.

Only one count was recorded for this clone. V gene TRBV29-1 combines with J gene TRBJ1-1; 9 bases are shared with TRBD1. The CDR3 spans 17 residues. The germline V gene encodes CDR1 SQVTM and CDR2 ANQGSEA. V lost 3 bases, J lost 4 bases, and 15 bases stayed unmatched. The CDR3 coding sequence is TGCAGCGTTGAGAGCGGGACAGGGCGGTTCGGAACCACTGAAGCTTTCTTT. Encoded protein: CSVESGTGRFGTTEAFF.

J is TRBJ1-1 and V is TRBV25-1; D may be TRBD1 (6 bases). The CDR3 loop spans 16 amino acids. Trimming removed 6 bases at V and 0 bases at J, with 17 bases between. Germline-derived CDR1 and CDR2 are MGHDK and SYGVNS. The CDR3 region has the DNA TGTGCCAGCAGCGGCCGCTACAGGGCTTTGAACACTGAAGCTTTCTTT. Protein product: CASSGRYRALNTEAFF.

The rearrangement links TRBV19 to TRBJ2-4, with 8 bases lining up with TRBD2. J lost 1 base, V lost 8 bases, and 7 bases had no gene match. Germline V gene sequence: CDR1 LNHDA, CDR2 SQIVND (reference sequence). This CDR3 is built from 15 residues. CDR3 in amino acids: CASEDGGAAKNIQYF. The CDR3 DNA follows: TGTGCCAGTGAAGACGGGGGGGCGGCCAAAAACATTCAGTACTTC.

The count of this clone is one. The chain links TRBV6-5 to TRBJ2-2; 10 bases map to TRBD1. This CDR3 has 14 amino acids. J was trimmed by 6 bases and V by 7 bases; bases with no gene match: 5. Germline loops: CDR1 MNHEY, CDR2 SVGAGI. The CDR3, as DNA: TGTGCCAGCATTGCCGGGACAGGGGCCGGGGAGCTGTTTTTT. This sequence encodes CASIAGTGAGELFF.

V is TRBV3-1 (or the pseudogene TRBV3-2) and J is TRBJ1-1; possibly TRBD1 for D (5 bases). This CDR3 spans 14 amino acids. In germline, CDR1 is LGHDT, CDR2 YNNKEL (reference sequence). Trimming pared 8 bases from V and 5 bases from J, leaving 18 bases between. DNA for the CDR3: TGTGCCAGCTCCCAAAAGGCAGGGAAGACTGAAGCTTTCTTT. It codes for CASSQKAGKTEAFF.

CDR3: CAIRGLGIIGVDGYTF. CDR3 nucleotide sequence: TGTGCCATCCGTGGTCTAGGGATAATCGGGGTGGATGGCTACACCTTC. V is TRBV10-3 and J is TRBJ1-2, with D hard to call. Deletions cut 8 bases from V and 6 bases from J, with 25 bases between. The CDR3 extends over 16 amino acids. The germline V gene has CDR1 ENHRY and CDR2 SYGVKD.

The chain is built from TRBV10-2 and TRBJ2-5; D is unresolved. CDR1 and CDR2 (germline): WSHSY, SAAADI. V was trimmed by 4 bases and J by 4 bases, leaving 13 bases between them. The CDR3 spans 14 residues. CDR3 DNA sequence: TGCGCCAGCAGTGTACATCAATCCCGAGAGACCCAGTACTTC. This gives the protein CASSVHQSRETQYF.

A single count supports this clone. The J gene is TRBJ1-4, the V gene TRBV2; 8 bases align to TRBD1. The junction had 7 bases not matched to a gene; V was cut back by 6 bases and J by 7 bases. CDR1 is SNHLY and CDR2 is FYNNEI in the germline V gene. This CDR3 spans 14 amino acids. CDR3: CASRPGQAGEKLFF. The CDR3 DNA reads as TGTGCCAGCAGACCGGGACAGGCTGGTGAAAAACTGTTTTTT.

This clone has just a few counts. The V and J genes are TRBV6-5 and TRBJ2-7, with 9 bases aligning to TRBD1. CDR3 size: 13 residues. Trimming at V came to 6 bases and at J to 2 bases, leaving 2 bases not matched to a gene. Germline CDR1 reads MNHEY; CDR2 reads SVGAGI. CDR3 protein: CASSRDRAYEQYV. The DNA of the CDR3 is TGTGCCAGCAGCCGGGACAGGGCCTACGAGCAGTACGTC.

The chain carries TRBV6-6 and TRBJ1-1, with 10 bases aligning to TRBD1. The CDR3 extends over 15 amino acids. Trimming cost V 0 bases and J 10 bases; bases outside gene matches: 8. Germline V lookup: CDR1 MNHNY, CDR2 SVGAGI (reference sequence). CDR3 loop: CASSYSRGQGLRAFF. DNA of the CDR3: TGTGCCAGCAGTTACTCGAGGGGACAGGGGCTCCGAGCTTTCTTT.

This clone was seen just once. The V gene is TRBV4-1, the J gene TRBJ2-3, with D unresolved. The CDR3 is 13 residues long. The germline V gene has CDR1 MGHRA and CDR2 YSYEKL. Trimming left V 4 bases short and J 3 bases short, with 8 bases between. The CDR3 bases are TGCGCCAGCAGCCGGTCCGGGACAGATACGCAGTATTTT. The encoded protein is CASSRSGTDTQYF.

The chain recombines TRBV7-6 with TRBJ1-1; D is unresolved. From germline, CDR1 is SGHVS and CDR2 FNYEAQ. The CDR3 covers 15 residues. Trimming stripped 0 bases from V and 2 bases from J, with 10 bases between. DNA for the CDR3: TGTGCCAGCAGCTTAGCGAACGGAGGCAACACTGAAGCTTTCTTT. It is translated as CASSLANGGNTEAFF.

The chain is built from TRBV9 and TRBJ1-3, with a tentative D call TRBD1 (5 bases). The CDR3 length is 16 residues. Trimming pared 4 bases from V and 3 bases from J, leaving 17 bases between. Germline CDR1 is SGDLS and CDR2 is YYNGEE. The CDR3 region is CASSPQTQGVGNTIYF. In nucleotides, the CDR3 is TGTGCCAGCAGCCCGCAAACCCAGGGTGTTGGAAACACCATATATTTT.

The chain combines TRBV16 with TRBJ1-4, with a tentative D call TRBD1 (5 bases). This CDR3 is built from 14 residues. V lost 0 bases and J lost 5, with 7 bases in between. Germline V gene data show CDR1 as KGHSY and CDR2 as FQNENV. CDR3 loop: CASSQSAGNEKLFF. CDR3 DNA: TGTGCCAGCAGCCAATCAGCAGGGAATGAAAAACTGTTTTTT.

The chain combines TRBV5-1 with TRBJ2-3; 12 bases line up with TRBD2. The CDR3 has 17 residues. The ends lost 4 bases at V and 0 bases at J; junction bases unmatched: 6. Germline lookup yields CDR1 SGHRS and CDR2 YFSETQ. The CDR3 bases are TGCGCCAGCAGCGCCGGACTAGCGGGGATAAGCACAGATACGCAGTATTTT. Translating it yields CASSAGLAGISTDTQYF.

J is TRBJ2-1 and V is TRBV5-4, with a tentative D call TRBD1 (6 bases). The germline V and J ends were trimmed by 6 bases and 0 bases, with 13 bases remaining between them. The germline V gene encodes CDR1 SGHNT and CDR2 YYREEE (reference sequence). The CDR3 consists of 15 residues. CDR3 protein: CASKRQVSSYNEQFF. The CDR3 coding sequence is TGTGCCAGCAAGCGACAGGTCAGCTCCTACAATGAGCAGTTCTTC.

The chain couples TRBV15 to TRBJ2-5; 7 bases line up with TRBD2. Germline lookup yields CDR1 LNHNV and CDR2 YYDKDF (reference sequence). With V trimmed by 5 bases and J by 5 bases, 11 bases remained unmatched. This CDR3 comprises 15 residues. CDR3 loop: CATSGGGLAWETQYF. In nucleotides, the CDR3 is TGTGCCACCAGCGGGGGGGGACTTGCATGGGAGACCCAGTACTTC. Full variable domain (outside the CDR3, taken from reference TRBV15 and TRBJ2-5): DAMVIQNPRYQVTQFGKPVTLSCSQTLNHNVMYWYQQKSSQAPKLLFHYYDKDFNNEADTPDNFQSRRPNTSFCFLDIRSPGLGDTAMYLCATSGGGLAWETQYFGPGTRLLVL.

V gene TRBV7-9 combines with J gene TRBJ2-5, with D hard to call. The CDR3 loop spans 13 amino acids. V gave up 6 bases and J gave up 4 bases, with 12 bases separating them. The germline CDR1 and CDR2 sequences are SEHNR and FQNEAQ (reference sequence). CDR3 in DNA: TGTGCCAGCAGTCCTGGCAGTCCAGAGACCCAGTACTTC. This encodes CASSPGSPETQYF. Looking up the rest from reference TRBV7-9 and TRBJ2-5 gives the full variable domain: DTGVSQNPRHKITKRGQNVTFRCDPISEHNRLYWYRQTLGQGPEFLTYFQNEAQLEKSRLLSDRFSAERPKGSFSTLEIQRTEQGDSAMYLCASSPGSPETQYFGPGTRLLVL.

The gene calls are TRBV11-2 and TRBJ2-1; 11 nucleotides line up with TRBD2. Looked up from germline, CDR1 is SGHAT and CDR2 is FQNNGV. V was pared by 5 bases and J by 3 bases, with 3 bases of the junction left unmatched. The CDR3 has 15 amino acids. The CDR3: CASSVSGGVYNEQFF. The CDR3 DNA follows: TGTGCCAGCAGCGTTAGCGGGGGGGTCTACAATGAGCAGTTCTTC.

The table lists this clone with a few counts. This chain links TRBV6-1 with TRBJ1-5; no firm D call. Trimming cost V 2 bases and J 4 bases, with 6 bases left between them. The V gene's germline CDR1 is MNHNS and CDR2 SASEGT. The CDR3 has 13 residues. The CDR3 protein is CASSELLNQPQHF. CDR3 nucleotide sequence: TGTGCCAGCAGTGAACTCCTGAATCAGCCCCAGCATTTT.

J is TRBJ2-5 and V is TRBV7-8, with unresolved D. Germline CDR1 and CDR2: SGHVS and FQNEAQ. Trimming left V 1 base short and J 0 bases short, with 6 bases between. CDR3 length: 14 residues. The CDR3, as DNA: TGTGCCAGCAGCTTAGGGTCTAACCAAGAGACCCAGTACTTC. Translation gives CASSLGSNQETQYF.

This clone has just one count. The chain links TRBV11-2 to TRBJ1-6; 7 positions agree with TRBD1. J lost 6 bases, V lost 5 bases, and 4 bases had no gene match. Germline assignment: CDR1 SGHAT and CDR2 FQNNGV. The CDR3 is 14 amino acids. The CDR3 here is CASSPDRSNSPLHF. The DNA of the CDR3 is TGTGCCAGCAGCCCGGACAGGAGTAATTCACCCCTCCACTTT.

Here the CDR3 DNA reads TGTGCCAGCGGTACTAGCGGGGGTTCCTACAATGAGCAGTTCTTC. Translation gives CASGTSGGSYNEQFF. This rearrangement joins TRBV6-5 to TRBJ2-1, with 11 bases that match TRBD2. Per germline, CDR1 MNHEY and CDR2 SVGAGI. The CDR3 length is 15 residues. The V segment lost 8 bases and the J segment 1 base; nucleotides outside the gene matches: 4.

The chain combines TRBV6-5 with TRBJ2-7; D perhaps matches TRBD1 (6 bases). The CDR3 length is 13 residues. Germline assignment: CDR1 MNHEY and CDR2 SVGAGI. V lost 6 bases, J lost 4 bases, and 13 bases lay in between. CDR3 sequence (DNA): TGTGCCAGCAGCTACCAGGGGAGTTACGAGCAGTACGTC. It translates to CASSYQGSYEQYV.

Here the CDR3 DNA reads TGTGCCACCACGGAGGTACAGGGTGGAACCCAGTACTTC. Translation: CATTEVQGGTQYF. J is TRBJ2-5 and V is TRBV6-5, with D perhaps matching TRBD1 (6 bases). Trimming removed 10 bases from V and 8 bases from J, with 20 bases in between. The length of the CDR3 is 13 residues. From germline, CDR1 is MNHEY and CDR2 SVGAGI.

The chain recombines TRBV6-5 with TRBJ2-7, with D possibly matching TRBD1 (6 bases). This CDR3 has 13 residues. Trimming removed 5 bases at V and 8 bases at J, with 16 bases between. CDR1 is MNHEY, CDR2 SVGAGI, per germline. CDR3 DNA sequence: TGTGCCAGCAGTCCTCCAGGGGCGGATCAGCAGTACTTC. It yields the protein CASSPPGADQQYF.

The chain couples TRBV10-2 to TRBJ2-2; 8 nucleotides line up with TRBD1. The germline CDR1 and CDR2 sequences are WSHSY and SAAADI. V lost 9 bases, J lost 6 bases, and 9 bases stayed unmatched. The CDR3 consists of 14 residues. The chain's CDR3 is CASISGGIPGELFF. The CDR3, as DNA: TGCGCCAGTATCTCAGGGGGCATTCCCGGGGAGCTGTTTTTT.